Listed here are 7 T cell receptor beta chains from one sample, sequenced in a study of T cell changes during pregnancy in multiple sclerosis. The method was immunoSEQ multiplex PCR; TCRdb's version includes in-frame clones alone and lacks a portion of them. This table has some 70,000 clones, roughly nine tenths appearing once. Sequencing used peripheral blood, obtained in the second trimester of pregnancy. The source is a female donor with multiple sclerosis, enrolled in a pregnancy study.

The chain carries TRBV6-5 and TRBJ2-3; 7 bases fit TRBD2. V was clipped by 5 bases and J by 5 bases; unmatched bases: 7. This CDR3 has 14 residues. The germline CDR1 and CDR2 sequences are MNHEY and SVGAGI. The CDR3 coding sequence is TGTGCCAGCAGTCGTAAGCGGGACCTAGATACGCAGTATTTT. It codes for CASSRKRDLDTQYF.

The genes are TRBV29-1 and TRBJ1-1; TRBD1 agrees at 8 bases. Germline values: CDR1 SQVTM, CDR2 ANQGSEA. Unmatched junction bases numbered 4, after V lost 5 bases and J lost 5 bases. The CDR3 is 12 residues long. The CDR3 loop is CSVWTGRTEAFF. The CDR3 DNA follows: TGCAGCGTTTGGACAGGGAGGACTGAAGCTTTCTTT.

This chain uses TRBV6-5 with TRBJ1-1; D is unresolved. The V gene's germline CDR1 is MNHEY and CDR2 SVGAGI. Trimming took 6 bases from V and 9 from J, leaving 17 bases between them. The length of the CDR3 is 13 residues. The CDR3 bases are TGTGCCAGCAGCCCCGCTCCCTCCTGGCAAGCTTTCTTT. Translating gives CASSPAPSWQAFF.

This chain uses TRBV18 with TRBJ2-3, with 9 bases identical to TRBD1. J lost 0 bases, V lost 3 bases, and 4 bases had no gene match. Germline values: CDR1 KGHSH, CDR2 LQKENI. The CDR3 has 16 amino acids. CDR3 in amino acids: CASSPRDRESTDTQYF. Here the CDR3 DNA reads TGTGCCAGCTCACCCAGGGACAGGGAGAGCACAGATACGCAGTATTTT.

The chain recombines TRBV19 with TRBJ2-6; maybe TRBD1 (5 bases). V dropped 5 bases and J dropped 0 bases, with 14 bases sitting between them. Germline lookup yields CDR1 LNHDA and CDR2 SQIVND (reference sequence). The CDR3 spans 17 residues. The CDR3 nucleotides read TGTGCCAGTAGTCCCAAGACAGTCCCCTCTGGGGCCAACGTCCTGACTTTC. Translating it yields CASSPKTVPSGANVLTF.

This rearrangement joins TRBV5-6 to TRBJ2-2, with TRBD1 matching 7 bases. The V gene's germline CDR1 is SGHDT and CDR2 YYEEEE. The ends lost 4 bases at V and 1 base at J; junction bases unmatched: 10. The CDR3 consists of 17 residues. The CDR3 region has the DNA TGTGCCAGCAGCGGGGTATTAAGACAGGGGAACACCGGGGAGCTGTTTTTT. As protein: CASSGVLRQGNTGELFF. Full variable domain (remainder filled in from reference TRBV5-6 and TRBJ2-2): DAGVTQSPTHLIKTRGQQVTLRCSPKSGHDTVSWYQQALGQGPQFIFQYYEEEERQRGNFPDRFSGHQFPNYSSELNVNALLLGDSALYLCASSGVLRQGNTGELFFGEGSRLTVL.

The chain recombines TRBV4-3 with TRBJ1-6; TRBD1 matches at 7 bases. V shed 0 bases, J shed 8 bases, and the junction held 4 bases outside the gene matches. Germline V lookup: CDR1 LGHNA, CDR2 YSLEER. This CDR3 comprises 15 residues. CDR3 loop: CASSQDGQGDSPLHF. In nucleotides, the CDR3 is TGCGCCAGCAGCCAAGATGGGCAGGGGGATTCACCCCTCCACTTT.